This T cell receptor beta chain originates from a study of human T cells and chemical hapten exposure. Study-level points and caveats: PT1 expanded TCR numbers tracked positively with patch test score.

Concerning this clonotype: Its antigen is not known.

V shed 5 bases, J shed 9 bases, and the junction held 10 bases outside the gene matches. CDR3 length equals 15 residues. Per the germline V gene, CDR1 is LNHNV and CDR2 is YYDKDF (reference sequence). Time point of the sample: patch test 2, 6 weeks after DPC sensitization. The treatment is: therapeutic diphenylcyclopropenone sensitization with weekly scalp DPC. Original processing methods: Ranging from roughly 23,224 to 700,000, TCR counts per sample had a median value of roughly 96,000. Using its own MiXCR run on the RACE reads, TCRdb lists one record per CDR3 protein. The V and J calls were not made by the authors but by TCRdb's processing. The sample gives about 54,000 distinct CDR3 sequences, 9.9% of which show up once; over 1.5% is in the top ten.

The V and J genes are TRBV15 and TRBJ1-4; 9 nucleotides agree with TRBD1. The sequences come from whole blood, collected in connection with sensitization to the hapten diphenylcyclopropenone (DPC). This clonotype was sampled from a woman in her forties or fifties with alopecia areata. Some clones in this sample may be carry-over from other donors' samples. The CDR3 DNA reads TGTGCCACCAGCGACCTCCGGGACAGGGTACAAAAACTGTTTTTT. It translates to CATSDLRDRVQKLFF. Full variable domain (outside the CDR3, taken from reference TRBV15 and TRBJ1-4): DAMVIQNPRYQVTQFGKPVTLSCSQTLNHNVMYWYQQKSSQAPKLLFHYYDKDFNNEADTPDNFQSRRPNTSFCFLDIRSPGLGDTAMYLCATSDLRDRVQKLFFGSGTQLSVL.